The subject of this entry is one TCR beta chain. It has no known antigen specificity. The record has no base qualities; no much larger clone is one base away. From its cysteine to its phenylalanine, the CDR3 spans 13 amino acids. The read is trimmed to its CDR3 DNA, 39 bases read in frame from base 1. V loses 3 bases, J loses 6 bases, and the germline ends lie 9 bases apart. In the germline V gene (reference sequence), CDR1 corresponds to MNHEY and CDR2 to SMNVEV. The time point label for this specimen denotes: pre-transplant. Unstimulated PBMCs, after thawing, were stained for CD3, CD4 and CD8 and then FACS-sorted into CD3+CD4+ and CD3+CD8+ populations. Each of the 8 studied subjects was randomized to immunosuppression withdrawal. Genomic DNA was isolated with the Qiagen DNeasy Blood and Tissue Kit. The data were obtained in a study of T cell clones after liver transplantation (dated by TCRdb to about 2019). General notes on the study: The samples were obtained from ITN030ST, a randomized trial that attempted immunosuppression withdrawal within 2 years after liver transplantation. Donor-reactive T cell clones were identified using TCRbeta sequencing after a pre-transplant mixed lymphocyte reaction and were then followed in post-transplant blood. As an antigen-independent comparator for donor-reactive sequences, third party-reactive TCRbeta sequences were also identified from pre-transplant MLRs. Of the eight recipients, three were HCV-positive, while the remaining recipients had been transplanted for non-autoimmune, non-viral indications. No induction therapy was given to the subjects, and standard immunosuppression was administered until randomization at 12-24 months post-transplant. To count as tolerant, a recipient had to stay completely off immunosuppression for at least one year without liver enzymes climbing beyond twice the upper limit of normal. Blood samples were collected pre-transplant, pre-randomization before withdrawal, and post-randomization after either complete withdrawal or failed withdrawal. A cohort of 8 liver transplant recipients was studied, of whom 3 were classified as tolerant and 5 as non-tolerant. Overall results and qualifications from the work: Donor-reactive sequences declined more than third party-reactive ones, suggesting partial antigen-specific deletion unrelated to withdrawal success. In most of the 8 subjects, regardless of tolerance or HCV status, circulating donor-reactive CD4 TCRbeta sequences dropped significantly post-transplant. Because of small, heterogeneous patient numbers and non-standardized post-transplant time points, the conclusions were only preliminary. Low numbers of available donor cells limited the measurable donor-reactive repertoire in a couple of subjects. When repertoire turnover was accounted for, significantly reduced detection of donor-reactive sequences was found in 7 of 8 subjects for CD4 and in 8 of 8 subjects for CD8. Because no allograft tissue specimens were available, donor-reactive T cells may have migrated into the graft instead of being deleted.

High-throughput TCRbeta CDR3 sequencing of frozen genomic DNA was performed by immunoSEQ, including PCR amplification, mapping, bias correction and internal controls. As for the authors' bioinformatics: Only productive rearrangements were retained, and each unique TCRbeta sequence was defined by its CDR3 nucleotide sequence together with its V and J gene. For classification of a sequence as donor-reactive, at least 5-fold expansion in CFSE-low cells relative to unstimulated pre-transplant cells and a frequency of at least 0.01% were required. Minimum frequency thresholds were set for each subject based on the unstimulated sample with the lowest template count, ensuring at least 90% detection power. Jensen-Shannon divergence between the top 1000 TCRbeta sequences after and before transplant was used to measure repertoire turnover. Two-sided Fisher's exact tests were used to test for changes in how often donor-reactive sequences were detected. The clones in this table, taken by TCRdb from immuneACCESS, are in-frame only. Not every clone is retained; where verified, under half of the shortfall comes from an unresolved V gene, and the cause of the rest is unknown. The V and J calls and clone size are taken from that table; D and trimming were inferred from the DNA. In this sample the table shows around 20,000 clones, 80% to 90% of which occur a single time. 10% to 15% of the sample comes from the top ten.

This TCR derives from a human donor who received a liver transplant. The chain uses TRBV27 and TRBJ1-5, with the D gene too uncertain to name. Sequencing used CD8+ T cells from blood, obtained before liver transplant. The sequenced DNA is TGTGCCAGCAGTTTTAGGTTGGGTCAGCCCCAGCATTTT. It specifies CASSFRLGQPQHF.